One sample yielded the 5 T cell receptor beta chains listed below, sequenced in a study of OX40 agonist ivuxolimab in advanced cancers. Clones were read by immunoSEQ multiplex PCR, and TCRdb kept only the in-frame ones, dropping some. The sample lists tens of thousands of clones; 75% to 90% were seen once. The sample was CD4+ or CD8+ T cells sorted from blood, taken in a trial of the OX40 agonist ivuxolimab. The receptors shown here come from an adult with an advanced solid tumor such as melanoma, head and neck, liver or kidney cancer.

J is TRBJ2-1 and V is TRBV11-2; a weak D match, TRBD1 (5 bases). In germline, CDR1 is SGHAT, CDR2 FQNNGV. V was trimmed by 1 base and J by 2 bases, leaving 9 bases between them. This CDR3 region has 15 residues. CDR3 sequence reads: CASSLAAGPYNEQFF. The CDR3 DNA sequence: TGTGCCAGCAGCTTAGCAGCAGGGCCCTACAATGAGCAGTTCTTC.

In its sample, this clone was seen once. CDR3 residues: CASSPGTGLDNEQFF. CDR3 coding DNA: TGTGCCAGCTCACCCGGGACAGGGCTCGACAATGAGCAGTTCTTC. The chain joins TRBV18 to TRBJ2-1; 9 positions agree with TRBD1. The ends lost 3 bases at V and 5 bases at J; junction bases unmatched: 5. Germline V CDR1 and CDR2: KGHSH, LQKENI. CDR3 length: 15 residues.

The rearrangement links TRBV14 to TRBJ1-1, with D uncertain. V was clipped by 4 bases and J by 4 bases, with 16 bases between them. The germline V gene encodes CDR1 SGHDN and CDR2 FVKESK. There are 15 residues in the CDR3. As DNA, the CDR3 is TGTGCCAGCAGCCCCTATTCTGCCAGGAGCACTGAAGCTTTCTTT. It specifies CASSPYSARSTEAFF.

This chain connects TRBV15 to TRBJ2-1; TRBD1 agrees at 11 bases. V gave up 1 base and J gave up 8 bases; unmatched junction bases: 4. The CDR3 consists of 15 residues. Looked up from germline, CDR1 is LNHNV and CDR2 is YYDKDF (reference sequence). This CDR3 reads CATSRVGQGGDEQFF. The CDR3 coding sequence is TGTGCCACCAGCAGAGTGGGACAGGGGGGGGATGAGCAGTTCTTC.

This clone was found once. This chain uses TRBV7-2 with TRBJ1-4; D is unclear. V was cut by 0 bases and J by 5 bases, with 7 bases left in between. CDR1 and CDR2 from the germline V gene are SGHTA and FQGNSA. This CDR3 has 14 residues. The CDR3 loop reads CASSLAGFNEKLFF. CDR3 nucleotide sequence: TGTGCCAGCAGCTTAGCTGGGTTCAATGAAAAACTGTTTTTT.